These 17 T cell receptor beta chains came from one sample sequenced in a study of T cell responses to AZD1222 COVID-19 vaccine. Sequenced by immunoSEQ multiplex PCR; TCRdb stores in-frame clones only, minus some. The sample yields some 97,000 clones, less than 90% seen once. Here the sequenced sample was peripheral blood, taken on day 0 of AZD1222 vaccination. These TCRs come from an adult in good health.

J is TRBJ2-3 and V is TRBV19, with D perhaps being TRBD1 or TRBD2 (5 bases each). The CDR3 contains 16 residues. V was clipped by 3 bases and J by 6 bases, with 19 bases between them. CDR1 is LNHDA and CDR2 is SQIVND in the germline V gene (reference sequence). The CDR3 reads CASSILGTPSQDTQYF. The CDR3 region has the DNA TGTGCCAGTAGTATCCTCGGGACCCCCAGCCAGGATACGCAGTATTTT.

The chain links TRBV24-1 to TRBJ2-3, with a weak D call TRBD2 (6 bases). This CDR3 comprises 14 residues. Germline assignment: CDR1 KGHDR and CDR2 SFDVKD. With 9 bases removed from V and 2 bases from J, the gap between germline ends came to 14 bases. In nucleotides, the CDR3 is TGTGCCACCTCCCTCGGACTATTCACAGATACGCAGTATTTT. Translated, it gives CATSLGLFTDTQYF.

The chain joins TRBV10-3 to TRBJ2-5; 7 nucleotides match TRBD2. V was clipped by 0 bases and J by 0 bases; unmatched bases: 10. Germline CDR1 reads ENHRY; CDR2 reads SYGVKD. The CDR3 contains 18 residues. This chain's CDR3 is CAISESSGGGENQETQYF. The CDR3 nucleotides are TGTGCCATCAGTGAGTCCTCCGGGGGAGGGGAAAACCAAGAGACCCAGTACTTC.

Concerning this clone: This may be a read error, as it is one base from a much larger clone. The gene calls are TRBV12-3 or TRBV12-4 and TRBJ1-1, with D hard to call. V shed 2 bases and J shed 0 bases, with 4 bases lying between them. The CDR3 spans 13 residues. CDR3 residues: CASSLQMNTEAFF. The CDR3 DNA is TGTGCCAGCAGTTTACAGATGAACACTGAAGCTTTCTTT.

This chain uses TRBV5-1 with TRBJ2-1; 8 positions agree with TRBD2. The CDR3 has 13 residues. V was clipped by 4 bases and J by 6 bases; unmatched bases: 3. The germline V gene has CDR1 SGHRS and CDR2 YFSETQ. The chain's CDR3 is CASSVTSANEQFF. The DNA of the CDR3 is TGCGCCAGCAGCGTGACTAGCGCCAATGAGCAGTTCTTC.

The gene calls are TRBV30 and TRBJ1-5, with TRBD1 as a possible D gene (5 bases). The CDR3 length is 15 residues. V dropped 1 base and J dropped 3 bases, with 13 bases sitting between them. Germline V gene lookup returns CDR1 GTSNPN and CDR2 SVGIG (reference sequence). CDR3 loop: CAWSEGTLANQPQHF. CDR3 DNA sequence: TGTGCCTGGAGTGAAGGGACGCTGGCCAATCAGCCCCAGCATTTT.

The V and J genes are TRBV28 and TRBJ2-1, with TRBD1 matching over 8 bases. With 3 bases clipped from V and 9 bases from J, the junction kept 10 bases outside the gene matches. The CDR3 is 15 amino acids. The V gene's germline CDR1 is MDHEN and CDR2 SYDVKM. In DNA form, the CDR3 reads TGTGCCAGCAGTTTGGCAGGGGGCAGCTCGGGTGAGCAGTTCTTC. It is translated as CASSLAGGSSGEQFF.

The J gene is TRBJ1-1, the V gene TRBV27, with unresolved D. V was trimmed by 3 bases and J by 3 bases, leaving 8 bases between them. CDR3 length: 13 amino acids. Germline V gene data show CDR1 as MNHEY and CDR2 as SMNVEV (reference sequence). The CDR3 sequence is CASSLVSYTEAFF. The CDR3 DNA is TGTGCCAGCAGTTTGGTTAGTTACACTGAAGCTTTCTTT.

This chain links TRBV5-1 with TRBJ2-1, with TRBD2 as a possible D gene (6 bases). CDR3 size: 13 residues. In germline, CDR1 is SGHRS, CDR2 YFSETQ. The ends were cut back, 5 bases at V and 3 bases at J, with 9 bases in the middle. DNA for the CDR3: TGCGCCAGCAGTAGCGGTGTCTACAATGAGCAGTTCTTC. It specifies CASSSGVYNEQFF.

The chain combines TRBV11-2 with TRBJ2-7, with a tentative D call TRBD1 (6 bases). Germline CDR1 and CDR2: SGHAT and FQNNGV. CDR3 length equals 14 residues. Trimming took off 4 bases at V and 0 bases at J, with 10 bases between the two ends. Written as DNA, the CDR3 is TGTGCCAGCAGCTCCGACAGGTACTCCTACGAGCAGTACTTC. The encoded protein is CASSSDRYSYEQYF. Drawing the rest from reference TRBV11-2 and TRBJ2-7, the complete variable domain is EAGVAQSPRYKIIEKRQSVAFWCNPISGHATLYWYQQILGQGPKLLIQFQNNGVVDDSQLPKDRFSAERLKGVDSTLKIQPAKLEDSAVYLCASSSDRYSYEQYFGPGTRLTVT.

This chain connects TRBV7-9 to TRBJ2-4; perhaps D is TRBD1 or TRBD2 (5 bases each). CDR3 length: 15 residues. Trimming stripped 5 bases from V and 5 bases from J, with 16 bases between. Germline CDR1 reads SEHNR; CDR2 reads FQNEAQ (reference sequence). The CDR3 is CASSEKPGPQNIQYF. The CDR3 DNA follows: TGTGCCAGCAGCGAAAAACCGGGGCCTCAAAACATTCAGTACTTC.

CDR3 nucleotide sequence: TGTGCCAGTAGTATAGATTCAGGGTTCTATGGCTACACCTTC. This sequence encodes CASSIDSGFYGYTF. J is TRBJ1-2 and V is TRBV19, with D maybe TRBD1 (5 bases). This CDR3 has 14 amino acids. The V and J ends lost 0 bases and 4 bases respectively, with 9 bases between them. CDR1 and CDR2 (germline): LNHDA, SQIVND (reference sequence).

Of note for this clone: Other nucleotide sequences from this sample produce the same CDR3. This chain joins TRBV10-3 and TRBJ1-2; 7 bases agree with TRBD1. Germline CDR1 reads ENHRY; CDR2 reads SYGVKD. This CDR3 has 14 residues. With 3 bases clipped from V and 5 bases from J, the junction kept 6 bases outside the gene matches. The CDR3 spells CAISEADRAYGYTF. The CDR3 DNA follows: TGTGCCATCAGTGAAGCCGACAGGGCATATGGCTACACCTTC.

This clone was detected only a few times. The rearrangement uses TRBV29-1 and TRBJ1-1, with a tentative D call TRBD1 (6 bases). The CDR3 is 14 residues long. The ends were cut back, 6 bases at V and 4 bases at J, with 18 bases in the middle. Germline-derived CDR1 and CDR2 are SQVTM and ANQGSEA. The CDR3 sequence: CSVYPWGPGTEAFF. The CDR3 DNA is TGCAGCGTCTACCCTTGGGGGCCGGGCACTGAAGCTTTCTTT.

The chain is built from TRBV5-1 and TRBJ1-6; a possible D gene is TRBD1 (5 bases). V was trimmed by 0 bases and J by 6 bases, leaving 10 bases between them. Per germline, CDR1 SGHRS and CDR2 YFSETQ. The CDR3 covers 15 residues. The CDR3 DNA reads TGCGCCAGCAGCTTGGGGGGGGACCCTAATTCACCCCTCCACTTT. Amino acids: CASSLGGDPNSPLHF.

V is TRBV11-2 and J is TRBJ1-2; 10 bases match TRBD1. CDR3 length: 16 residues. The trim removed 1 base at V and 0 bases at J, leaving 2 bases unmatched. Germline CDR1 reads SGHAT; CDR2 reads FQNNGV. The CDR3 sequence is CASSLGGTGANYGYTF. The CDR3 DNA reads as TGTGCCAGCAGCTTAGGAGGGACAGGGGCTAACTATGGCTACACCTTC.

This chain uses TRBV2 with TRBJ2-7, with 8 bases lining up with TRBD2. Looked up from germline, CDR1 is SNHLY and CDR2 is FYNNEI. The CDR3 spans 14 residues. Unmatched junction bases numbered 8, after V lost 6 bases and J lost 4 bases. CDR3 DNA sequence: TGTGCCAGCAGCCCGGGACTAGTTTTATACGAGCAGTACTTC. It is translated as CASSPGLVLYEQYF.